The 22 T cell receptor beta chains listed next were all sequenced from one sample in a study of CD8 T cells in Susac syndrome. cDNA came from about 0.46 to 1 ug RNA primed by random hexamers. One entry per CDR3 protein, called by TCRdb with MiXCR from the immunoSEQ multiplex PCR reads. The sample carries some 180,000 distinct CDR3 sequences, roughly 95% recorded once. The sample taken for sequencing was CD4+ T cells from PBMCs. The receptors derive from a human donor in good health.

CDR3 sequence reads: CASSHRQGGTYEQYF. CDR3 nucleotides: TGTGCCAGCAGCCATAGACAGGGGGGAACTTACGAGCAGTACTTC. This chain joins TRBV7-2 and TRBJ2-7, with 9 bases matching TRBD1. Germline lookup yields CDR1 SGHTA and CDR2 FQGNSA. There are 15 residues in the CDR3. V shed 5 bases, J shed 4 bases, and the junction held 9 bases outside the gene matches.

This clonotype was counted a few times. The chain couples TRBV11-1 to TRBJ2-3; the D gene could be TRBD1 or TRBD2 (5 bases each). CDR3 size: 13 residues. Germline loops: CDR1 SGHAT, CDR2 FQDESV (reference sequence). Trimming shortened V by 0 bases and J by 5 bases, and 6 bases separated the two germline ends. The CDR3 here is CASSLAGEDTQYF. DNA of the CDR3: TGTGCCAGCAGCTTAGCGGGGGAAGATACGCAGTATTTT.

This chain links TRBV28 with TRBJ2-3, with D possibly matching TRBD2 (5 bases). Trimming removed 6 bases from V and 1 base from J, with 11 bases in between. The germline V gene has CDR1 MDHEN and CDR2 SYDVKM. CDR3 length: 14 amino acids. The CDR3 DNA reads TGTGCCAGCAGGTATAATAGCGGCACAGATACGCAGTATTTT. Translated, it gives CASRYNSGTDTQYF.

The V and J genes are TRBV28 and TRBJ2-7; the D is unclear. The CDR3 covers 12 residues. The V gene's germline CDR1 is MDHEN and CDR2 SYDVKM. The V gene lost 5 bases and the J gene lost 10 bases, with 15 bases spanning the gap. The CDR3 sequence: CASSAPLRSQYF. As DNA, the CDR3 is TGTGCCAGCAGTGCCCCACTGCGGAGCCAGTACTTC.

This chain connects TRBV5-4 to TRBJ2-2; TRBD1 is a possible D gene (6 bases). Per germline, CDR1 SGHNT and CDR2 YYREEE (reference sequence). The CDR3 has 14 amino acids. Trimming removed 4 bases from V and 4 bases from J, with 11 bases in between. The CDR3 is CASSLPTGTGELFF. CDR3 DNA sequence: TGTGCCAGCAGCCTACCGACAGGCACCGGGGAGCTGTTTTTT.

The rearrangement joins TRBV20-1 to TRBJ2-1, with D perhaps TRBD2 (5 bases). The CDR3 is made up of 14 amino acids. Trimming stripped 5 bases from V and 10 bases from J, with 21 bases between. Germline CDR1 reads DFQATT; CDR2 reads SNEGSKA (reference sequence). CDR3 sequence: CSASPSAGKTEQFF. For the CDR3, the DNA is TGCAGTGCTTCTCCCAGCGCGGGTAAAACCGAGCAGTTCTTC.

In nucleotides, the CDR3 is TGTGCCTGGAGTAAGGGCTTGAACTATGGCTACACCTTC. Amino acids: CAWSKGLNYGYTF. V gene TRBV30 combines with J gene TRBJ1-2; the D is unclear. Per the germline V gene, CDR1 is GTSNPN and CDR2 is SVGIG (reference sequence). This CDR3 is 13 amino acids long. V shed 2 bases and J shed 2 bases, with 9 bases lying between them.

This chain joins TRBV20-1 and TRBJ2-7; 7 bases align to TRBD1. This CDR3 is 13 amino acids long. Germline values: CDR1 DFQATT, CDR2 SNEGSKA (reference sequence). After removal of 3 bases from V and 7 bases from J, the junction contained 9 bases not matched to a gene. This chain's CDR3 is CSAREQGFWEQYF. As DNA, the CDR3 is TGCAGTGCTAGGGAACAGGGGTTTTGGGAGCAGTACTTC.

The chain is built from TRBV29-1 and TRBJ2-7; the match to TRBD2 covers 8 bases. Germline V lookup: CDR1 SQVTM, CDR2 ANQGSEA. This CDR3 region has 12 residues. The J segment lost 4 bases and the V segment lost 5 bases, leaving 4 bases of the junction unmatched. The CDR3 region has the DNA TGCAGCGTTTGGTCGGGGGGGTACGAGCAGTACTTC. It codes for CSVWSGGYEQYF.

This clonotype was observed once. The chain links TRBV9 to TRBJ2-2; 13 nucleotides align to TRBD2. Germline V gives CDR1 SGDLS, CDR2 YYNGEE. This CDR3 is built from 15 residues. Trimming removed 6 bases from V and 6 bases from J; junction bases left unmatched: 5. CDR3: CASTRLAGGSGELFF. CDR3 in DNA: TGTGCCAGCACCCGACTAGCGGGAGGTTCCGGGGAGCTGTTTTTT.

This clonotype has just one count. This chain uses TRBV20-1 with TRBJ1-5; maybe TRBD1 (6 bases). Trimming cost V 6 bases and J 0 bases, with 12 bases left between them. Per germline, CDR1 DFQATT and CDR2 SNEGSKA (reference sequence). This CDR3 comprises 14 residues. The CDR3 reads CSATGQISNQPQHF. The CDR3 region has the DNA TGCAGTGCAACGGGACAAATTAGCAATCAGCCCCAGCATTTT.

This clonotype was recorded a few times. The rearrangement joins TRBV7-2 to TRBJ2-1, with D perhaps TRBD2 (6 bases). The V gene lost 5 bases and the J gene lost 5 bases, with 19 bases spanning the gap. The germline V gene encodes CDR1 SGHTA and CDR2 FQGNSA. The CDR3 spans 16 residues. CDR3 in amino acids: CASSPSGGTAHNEQFF. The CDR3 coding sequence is TGTGCCAGCAGCCCCTCCGGCGGGACGGCCCACAATGAGCAGTTCTTC.

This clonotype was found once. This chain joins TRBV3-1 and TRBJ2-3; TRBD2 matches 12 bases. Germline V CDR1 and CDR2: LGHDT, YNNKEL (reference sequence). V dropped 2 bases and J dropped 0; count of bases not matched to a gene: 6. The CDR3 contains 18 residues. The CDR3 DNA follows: TGTGCCAGCAGCCAAATCGGGACTAGCGGGCCCAGCACAGATACGCAGTATTTT. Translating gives CASSQIGTSGPSTDTQYF.

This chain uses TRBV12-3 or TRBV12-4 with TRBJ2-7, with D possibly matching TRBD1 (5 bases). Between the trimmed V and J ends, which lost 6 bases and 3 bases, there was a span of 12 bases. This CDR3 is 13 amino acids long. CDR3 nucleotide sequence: TGTGCCAGCAGACGTTCAGGGCTCTACGAGCAGTACTTC. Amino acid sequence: CASRRSGLYEQYF.

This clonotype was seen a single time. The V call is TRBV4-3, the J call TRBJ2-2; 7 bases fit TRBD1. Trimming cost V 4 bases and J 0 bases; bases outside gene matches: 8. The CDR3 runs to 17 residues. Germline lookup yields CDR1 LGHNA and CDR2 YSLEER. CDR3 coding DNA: TGCGCCAGCAGCCCTTTCCGGGACAGTGCGAACACCGGGGAGCTGTTTTTT. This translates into CASSPFRDSANTGELFF.

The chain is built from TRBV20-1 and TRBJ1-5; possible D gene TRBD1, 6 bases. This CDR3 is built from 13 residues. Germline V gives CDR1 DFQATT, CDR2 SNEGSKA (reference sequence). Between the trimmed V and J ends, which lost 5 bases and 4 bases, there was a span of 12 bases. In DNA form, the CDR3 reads TGCAGTGCTCTAACTGACAGGAATCAGCCCCAGCATTTT. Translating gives CSALTDRNQPQHF.

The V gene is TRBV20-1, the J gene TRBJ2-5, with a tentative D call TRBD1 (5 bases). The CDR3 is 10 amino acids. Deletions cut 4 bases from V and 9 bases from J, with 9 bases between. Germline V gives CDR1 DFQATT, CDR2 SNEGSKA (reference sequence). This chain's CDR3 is CSAIIGAQYF. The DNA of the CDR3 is TGCAGTGCTATTATAGGGGCCCAGTACTTC.

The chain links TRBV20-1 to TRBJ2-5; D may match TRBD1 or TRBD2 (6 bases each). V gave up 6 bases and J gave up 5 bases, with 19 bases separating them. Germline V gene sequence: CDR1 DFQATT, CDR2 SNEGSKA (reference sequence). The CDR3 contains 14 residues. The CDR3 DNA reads TGCAGTGCAAAGAACCCGGGGGCGGCTGAGACCCAGTACTTC. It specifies CSAKNPGAAETQYF.

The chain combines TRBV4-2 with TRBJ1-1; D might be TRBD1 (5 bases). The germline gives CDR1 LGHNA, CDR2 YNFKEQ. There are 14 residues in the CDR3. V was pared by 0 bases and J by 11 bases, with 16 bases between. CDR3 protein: CASSQDRVSSRAFF. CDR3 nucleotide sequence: TGTGCCAGCAGCCAAGACAGGGTTAGCTCTCGGGCTTTCTTT.

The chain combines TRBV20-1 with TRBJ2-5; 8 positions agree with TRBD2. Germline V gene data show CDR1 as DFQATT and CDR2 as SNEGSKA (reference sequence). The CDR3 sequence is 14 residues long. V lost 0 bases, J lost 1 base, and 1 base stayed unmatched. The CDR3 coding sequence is TGCAGTGCTAGAGAGCTAGCGGGCCAAGAGACCCAGTACTTC. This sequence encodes CSARELAGQETQYF.

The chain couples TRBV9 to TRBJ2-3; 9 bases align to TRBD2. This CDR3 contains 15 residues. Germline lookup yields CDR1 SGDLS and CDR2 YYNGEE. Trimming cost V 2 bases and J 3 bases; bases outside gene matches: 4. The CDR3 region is CASSVASGITDTQYF. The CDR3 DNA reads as TGTGCCAGCAGCGTCGCTAGCGGGATTACAGATACGCAGTATTTT.

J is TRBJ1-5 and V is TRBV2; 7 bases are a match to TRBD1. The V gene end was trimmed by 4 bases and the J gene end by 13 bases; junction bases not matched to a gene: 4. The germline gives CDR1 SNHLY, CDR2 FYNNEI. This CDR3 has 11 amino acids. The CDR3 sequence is CASSGQGLQHF. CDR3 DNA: TGTGCCAGCAGTGGACAGGGCCTTCAGCATTTT.